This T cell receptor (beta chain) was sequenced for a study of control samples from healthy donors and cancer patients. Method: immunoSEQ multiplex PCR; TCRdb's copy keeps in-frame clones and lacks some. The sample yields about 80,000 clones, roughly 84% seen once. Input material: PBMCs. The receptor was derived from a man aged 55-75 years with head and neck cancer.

CDR3 DNA sequence: TGTGCCAGCAGTTTTACAGGGGAAGAGACCCAGTACTTC. Protein: CASSFTGEETQYF. This chain connects TRBV5-4 to TRBJ2-5, with 7 bases fitting TRBD1. The CDR3 has 13 amino acids. J lost 3 bases, V lost 5 bases, and 4 bases had no gene match. Germline V gene sequence: CDR1 SGHNT, CDR2 YYREEE (reference sequence).